Reported below is one TCR beta chain. The data belong to a study of shared T cell receptors in the human thymus. Germline V gene sequence: CDR1 MNHEY, CDR2 SMNVEV (reference sequence). This CDR3 is 15 amino acids long. J was trimmed by 7 bases and V by 2 bases; bases with no gene match: 6. Data came from immunoSEQ multiplex PCR; TCRdb stores just in-frame clones and leaves some out. The table shows 500,000 to 850,000 clones, with 70% to 90% occurring only once. This sample also belongs to another study, concerning human thymus T cells. That source notes: Related work found strong thymic repertoire overlap between unrelated individuals.

The sequenced material came from thymocytes. The receptor was isolated from a boy in the first two years of life with a congenital heart defect. J is TRBJ1-5 and V is TRBV27; 9 positions match TRBD1. CDR3 sequence: CASSLKMGQGQPQHF. As DNA, the CDR3 is TGTGCCAGCAGTTTAAAAATGGGACAGGGACAGCCCCAGCATTTT.